This TCR beta chain was identified in a study of T-cell memory formation after mild COVID-19. Study results and limitations: Clones contracting over day 15 to 85 were CD4/CD8 balanced, with later expanders leaning CD4+.

CDR3 length equals 14 residues. V shed 5 bases, J shed 5 bases, and the junction held 4 bases outside the gene matches. Per germline, CDR1 SEHNR and CDR2 FQNEAQ (reference sequence). From the 5' RACE reads, TCRdb called clonotypes with MiXCR, one entry per CDR3 protein. Of around 390,000 distinct CDR3 sequences detected, about 17% appear once; the ten largest clones hold 20% to 25%. To note about this clonotype: Its matching antigen is unknown.

The sample consisted of PBMCs or a T cell subset sorted from them (not recorded which). This clonotype was obtained from a young man who had mild COVID-19 (a few samples of this study predate the infection). Cell type and time point are not known. The chain uses TRBV7-9 and TRBJ2-2; 8 nucleotides match TRBD1. The CDR3 nucleotides read TGTGCCAGCAGCCAACGACAGGGGACCGGGGAGCTGTTTTTT. The encoded protein is CASSQRQGTGELFF.